This T cell receptor (beta chain) was observed in a study of blood T cells in healthy people across ages. Study-level results: TCR beta diversity tracked closely with naive T cell percentage.

A second PCR of 7 to 11 cycles used a sample-barcoded 5' primer and a J-beta primer mix. Each CDR3 protein gets one entry after TCRdb re-called the 5' RACE reads with MiXCR. The sample has over a million distinct CDR3 sequences, approximately 40% seen once. Regarding this clonotype: Its cognate antigen is unknown.

Around 10 milliliters was the volume of peripheral blood drawn from each donor. V lost 5 bases to trimming and J lost 2 bases; unmatched junction nucleotides: 12. This CDR3 region has 16 residues. CDR1 and CDR2 from the germline V gene are SGHAT and FQNNGV. Source material: blood. The clonotype was recovered from a woman aged 18-30 years in good health. J is TRBJ2-7 and V is TRBV11-2; 7 nucleotides line up with TRBD2. CDR3 coding DNA: TGTGCCAGCAGCCTACCCCGGGGGGTAGTCCCCTACGAGCAGTACTTC. Translating it yields CASSLPRGVVPYEQYF.